Listed here is a single T cell receptor beta chain. The data stem from a study of OX40 agonist ivuxolimab in advanced cancers. The germline gives CDR1 SGHAT, CDR2 FQNNGV. The CDR3 is 15 amino acids. The V end was cut by 1 base, the J end by 2 bases, with 11 bases between. TCRdb's copy holds only in-frame clones and misses some; the assay was immunoSEQ multiplex PCR. The data contain about 70,000 clones, around 86% of them singletons. The V gene is TRBV11-2, the J gene TRBJ1-2; D is ambiguous. The receptor's source is an adult with an advanced solid tumor such as melanoma, head and neck, liver or kidney cancer. Specimen: CD4+ or CD8+ T cells sorted from blood, collected in a trial of the OX40 agonist ivuxolimab. CDR3 amino acids: CASSLGGTANYGYTF. The CDR3 DNA reads as TGTGCCAGCAGCTTAGGCGGTACAGCGAACTATGGCTACACCTTC.